This is a list of T cell receptor beta chains from one sample in a study of cytomegalovirus exposure and HLA in healthy donors. Libraries were prepared by immunoSEQ multiplex PCR; TCRdb keeps only in-frame clonotypes and omits some of them. The sample shows some 200,000 clones, around 89% of them seen only once. The specimen sequenced was PBMCs. Receptors were obtained from a woman between 18 and 29 years old in good health and CMV-seronegative. CDR3s include the opening cysteine and the closing phenylalanine or tryptophan. The order of the fields is CDR3 length, V gene, J gene, CDR3 protein.

14	TRBV15	TRBJ1-5	CATSRLGANQPQHF
10	TRBV29-1	TRBJ2-1	CSPVYNEQFF
15	TRBV27	TRBJ1-2	CASCARGSLNYGYTF
14	TRBV7-8	TRBJ1-2	CASTADRGNYGYTF
16	TRBV7-2	TRBJ1-2	CASSLNREAVSRGYTF
14	TRBV7-9	TRBJ2-7	CASSSGLAVYEQYF
13	TRBV10-1	TRBJ1-1	CASSEGVYTEAFF
15	TRBV19	TRBJ1-1	CASSNRSRGLREAFF
14	TRBV4-3	TRBJ2-7	CASSQRQDTYEQYF
16	TRBV11-2	TRBJ1-2	CASSPLLWQKNYGYTF
10	TRBV10-3	TRBJ1-2	CAIGNYGYTF
13	TRBV18	TRBJ1-2	CASSPDRDYGYTF
14	TRBV19	TRBJ2-3	CASSIITETDTQYF
12	TRBV7-3	TRBJ2-3	CASSPAGDTQYF
15	TRBV4-2	TRBJ2-3	CASSQREGFADTQYF
12	TRBV11-2	TRBJ2-7	CASSSLVYEQYF
14	TRBV27	TRBJ2-7	CASKRTSASHEQYF
15	TRBV5-6	TRBJ1-2	CASSLGGPANYGYTF
16	TRBV6-6	TRBJ1-2	CASSYPQSRTLYGYTF
16	TRBV2	TRBJ1-6	CASSATVGQGYSPLHF
17	TRBV5-6	TRBJ2-3	CASSLGLAGRSTDTQYF
15	TRBV6-1	TRBJ1-5	CASSGQGKSNQPQHF
16	TRBV5-1	TRBJ1-1	CASSLGGTGISGDAFF
14	TRBV5-1	TRBJ1-2	CASSLAGGLAGYTF
15	TRBV27	TRBJ2-2	CASSRDRGNTGELFF
14	TRBV19	TRBJ2-5	CASSIRGYQETQYF
18	TRBV7-2	TRBJ2-3	CASSPRTSGGSSTDTQYF
15	TRBV6-1	TRBJ2-3	CASRSRTGVPDTQYF
15	TRBV11-2	TRBJ2-3	CASSTQGSAPDTQYF
14	TRBV27	TRBJ2-1	CASSLHRVANEQFF
15	TRBV6-5	TRBJ1-1	CASSYLRRAGTEAFF
12	TRBV7-2	TRBJ1-1	CASSEVQGRAFF
13	TRBV27	TRBJ1-2	CASSHGITFGYTF
15	TRBV7-2	TRBJ2-5	CASSLQLAGIETQYF
15	TRBV9	TRBJ2-7	CASSVGTQQVHEQYF
16	TRBV7-2	TRBJ2-5	CASSLDVAGGWETQYF